This TCR beta chain was obtained from a study of CD8+ T cells in alopecia areata. Whole-study findings and limits: Patients shared TCRs less clearly than mice did, possibly owing to HLA. Lesional scalp exceeded normal scalp in clonality, especially in alopecia totalis/universalis.

A word on this clone: The antigen is unknown.

It was from alopecia areata patients that lesional scalp punch biopsies and peripheral blood were collected. Once RNA had been extracted, it was reverse transcribed into cDNA to act as the sequencing template. The assay was immunoSEQ multiplex PCR, and TCRdb's table has in-frame clones only and misses some. Of about 160,000 clones listed, about 89% are singletons. The sample consisted of CD8+ T cells sorted from blood, taken at week 0. The receptor's source is a human donor with alopecia areata.

The CDR3 region is CASSYRDTYTDTQYF. DNA of the CDR3: TGTGCCAGCAGTTACCGGGACACTTACACAGATACGCAGTATTTT. The chain joins TRBV2 to TRBJ2-3, with TRBD1 as a possible D gene (6 bases). Germline CDR1 is SNHLY and CDR2 is FYNNEI. This CDR3 region has 15 residues. Trimming took 5 bases from V and 2 from J, leaving 14 bases between them.